Below are 7 T cell receptor beta chains sequenced from a single sample in a study of cytomegalovirus exposure and HLA in healthy donors. PCR amplification relied on 60 Vbeta primers (plus 13 Jbeta primers). The assay was immunoSEQ multiplex PCR, and TCRdb's table has in-frame clones only and misses some. The sample lists some 99,000 clones, approximately 77% seen once, with less than 10% in the top ten. The sequenced material came from PBMCs. The receptors here all came from a female donor in good health and CMV-seronegative.

Remarks on this clone: Compared with germline, one end of the junction differs, possibly owing to a read error. The rearrangement links TRBV7-9 to TRBJ1-4; TRBD1 matches 7 bases. CDR3 size: 15 residues. Germline V gene data show CDR1 as SEHNR and CDR2 as FQNEAQ (reference sequence). The CDR3 protein is CSSSHRDSSYEKLFF. CDR3 DNA sequence: TGTTCCAGCAGCCACCGGGACAGTTCATATGAAAAACTGTTTTTT.

A remark on this clone: One junction end disagrees with the germline gene, perhaps due to a read error. The rearrangement links TRBV11-1 to TRBJ1-2, with a tentative D call TRBD1 (5 bases). The CDR3 sequence is 14 residues long. Germline V gene lookup returns CDR1 SGHAT and CDR2 FQDESV (reference sequence). This CDR3 is CASRPAPTGYGCTF. The CDR3 DNA reads TGTGCCAGCAGACCCGCGCCTACAGGATATGGCTGCACCTTC.

The chain recombines TRBV6-6 with TRBJ1-3, with a weak D call TRBD1 (5 bases). The germline V gene has CDR1 MNHNY and CDR2 SVGAGI (reference sequence). V was trimmed by 0 bases and J by 4 bases, leaving 10 bases between them. CDR3 length: 15 residues. The CDR3 sequence: CASSYSQGGGNTIYF. The CDR3 DNA follows: TGTGCCAGCAGTTACTCCCAGGGAGGCGGAAACACCATATATTTT.

This clone was found once. The chain carries TRBV5-1 and TRBJ2-7, with 8 bases lining up with TRBD1. This CDR3 has 14 amino acids. V trimming: 4 bases; J trimming: 2 bases; junction bases outside the gene matches: 5. The germline V gene has CDR1 SGHRS and CDR2 YFSETQ. The CDR3 here is CASSPQTGAYEQYF. The CDR3 nucleotides are TGCGCCAGCAGCCCCCAGACAGGGGCCTACGAGCAGTACTTC.

The chain joins TRBV5-4 to TRBJ1-4, with 9 bases lining up with TRBD1. CDR1 and CDR2 (germline): SGHNT, YYREEE (reference sequence). The CDR3 sequence is 17 residues long. Germline trimming cut 4 bases from V and 4 bases from J; bases unmatched to any gene: 11. CDR3 sequence reads: CASSIWNWDRDNEKLFF. The CDR3 nucleotides read TGTGCCAGCAGCATTTGGAATTGGGACAGGGATAATGAAAAACTGTTTTTT.

The V call is TRBV28, the J call TRBJ2-1; D not resolved. Germline CDR1 MDHEN, CDR2 SYDVKM. This CDR3 comprises 13 residues. V gave up 0 bases and J gave up 5 bases, with 5 bases separating them. In nucleotides, the CDR3 is TGTGCCAGCAGTTTATGGGGCAACAATGAGCAGTTCTTC. It codes for CASSLWGNNEQFF.

This clone has just a few counts. This chain links TRBV6-4 with TRBJ2-7; 8 bases match TRBD1. This CDR3 comprises 18 residues. With V trimmed by 7 bases and J by 4 bases, 21 bases remained unmatched. Germline CDR1 and CDR2: MRHNA and SNTAGT. CDR3 coding DNA: TGTGCCAGCATCCCCCAATTGTGTCGAGGGGGACAGGAATACGAGCAGTACTTC. This gives the protein CASIPQLCRGGQEYEQYF.